Shown below are 17 T cell receptor beta chains from a single sample sequenced in a study of shared clonotypes between healthy human individuals. Sequencing used immunoSEQ multiplex PCR; TCRdb keeps in-frame clones, though not all of them. The data hold around 430,000 clones, with roughly 77% observed a single time. The specimen sequenced was PBMCs. The receptors shown here come from a woman aged 40-49 years in good health. Some clones in this sample may be carry-over from other donors' samples.

V is TRBV7-8 and J is TRBJ2-1; D ambiguous. Trimming took 0 bases from V and 8 from J, leaving 2 bases between them. The V gene's germline CDR1 is SGHVS and CDR2 FQNEAQ. CDR3 length: 11 amino acids. CDR3 amino acids: CASSLAYEQFF. The CDR3 coding sequence is TGTGCCAGCAGCTTAGCTTATGAGCAGTTCTTC.

DNA for the CDR3: TGTGCCAGTAGTTTCCGGGAGGGAACCGGGGAGCTGTTTTTT. It encodes CASSFREGTGELFF. The chain is built from TRBV19 and TRBJ2-2; 8 nucleotides align to TRBD2. The CDR3 contains 14 residues. V dropped 5 bases and J dropped 5; count of bases not matched to a gene: 4. Germline lookup yields CDR1 LNHDA and CDR2 SQIVND (reference sequence).

This chain connects TRBV5-1 to TRBJ2-1, with 8 bases aligning to TRBD2. Trimming took 1 base from V and 0 from J; bases not matched to a gene: 6. Per germline, CDR1 SGHRS and CDR2 YFSETQ. This CDR3 has 17 residues. This chain's CDR3 is CASSLSVAGSSYNEQFF. The CDR3 DNA reads as TGCGCCAGCAGCTTGAGCGTAGCGGGAAGCTCCTACAATGAGCAGTTCTTC.

V usage is TRBV11-2 and J usage is TRBJ2-5, with D possibly matching TRBD1 (5 bases). Between the trimmed V and J ends, which lost 6 bases and 5 bases, there was a span of 22 bases. Germline assignment: CDR1 SGHAT and CDR2 FQNNGV. The CDR3 contains 16 residues. CDR3 coding DNA: TGTGCCAGCAGTTTTGACAGATCAACAAGACGGGAGACCCAGTACTTC. Translation: CASSFDRSTRRETQYF.

The chain has TRBV9 and TRBJ2-7; D might be TRBD2 (5 bases). Trimming cost V 0 bases and J 3 bases, with 10 bases left between them. Germline CDR1 SGDLS, CDR2 YYNGEE. The CDR3 runs to 14 residues. The CDR3 spells CASSVVANSYEQYF. In DNA, the CDR3 is TGTGCCAGCAGCGTAGTAGCGAACAGCTACGAGCAGTACTTC.

The V gene is TRBV5-4, the J gene TRBJ1-6, with D possibly TRBD1 on 5 matching bases. This CDR3 is 14 amino acids long. Trimming shortened V by 0 bases and J by 9 bases, and 10 bases separated the two germline ends. Looked up from germline, CDR1 is SGHNT and CDR2 is YYREEE (reference sequence). CDR3 sequence (DNA): TGTGCCAGCAGCTTGGGGAGTCAGGGTTCACCCCTCCACTTT. Translation gives CASSLGSQGSPLHF.

This sequence joins TRBV5-4 and TRBJ2-1; 7 bases are a match to TRBD2. Germline trimming cut 4 bases from V and 2 bases from J; bases unmatched to any gene: 9. The germline CDR1 and CDR2 sequences are SGHNT and YYREEE (reference sequence). CDR3 length equals 16 residues. In DNA form, the CDR3 reads TGTGCCAGCAGCAGACCGGGAGGCGAGCCCTACAATGAGCAGTTCTTC. Residues: CASSRPGGEPYNEQFF.

This clone is labeled as medium-sized. The rearrangement links TRBV2 to TRBJ1-3; no definite D call. The CDR3 extends over 14 amino acids. Between the trimmed V and J ends, which lost 4 bases and 2 bases, there was a span of 9 bases. From germline, CDR1 is SNHLY and CDR2 FYNNEI. The CDR3: CASSVGGPGNTIYF. Here the CDR3 DNA reads TGTGCCAGCAGTGTCGGAGGGCCTGGAAACACCATATATTTT.

The chain combines TRBV27 with TRBJ2-1, with D unresolved. This CDR3 has 15 residues. The V end was cut by 3 bases, the J end by 0 bases, with 9 bases between. From germline, CDR1 is MNHEY and CDR2 SMNVEV (reference sequence). This CDR3 is CASSFHRSSYNEQFF. The DNA for the CDR3 is TGTGCCAGCAGTTTTCACCGCAGCTCCTACAATGAGCAGTTCTTC.

About this clone itself: The sample holds other DNA sequences that translate to the same CDR3. V is TRBV18 and J is TRBJ2-7, with D maybe TRBD1 (6 bases). Germline loops: CDR1 KGHSH, CDR2 LQKENI. V lost 3 bases, J lost 7 bases, and 13 bases lay in between. This CDR3 region has 13 residues. The CDR3 bases are TGTGCCAGCTCACCCAGAGGGGGAGAGGAGCAGTACTTC. This sequence encodes CASSPRGGEEQYF.

With respect to this clone: The sample holds other DNA sequences that translate to the same CDR3. V and J are TRBV4-1 and TRBJ2-1; 9 bases line up with TRBD2. Germline loops: CDR1 MGHRA, CDR2 YSYEKL. This CDR3 spans 16 amino acids. J was trimmed by 3 bases and V by 3 bases; bases with no gene match: 6. CDR3 region: CASSQPETSGYNEQFF. DNA for the CDR3: TGCGCCAGCAGCCAGCCAGAGACTAGCGGCTACAATGAGCAGTTCTTC.

Points on this clone: Since a far larger clone is one base different, this is likely a read error. Other DNA variants within this sample encode the same CDR3. CDR3 sequence: CASSLTGGNTEAFF. The CDR3 nucleotides read TGTGCCAGCAGCTTAACTGGGGGGAACACTGAAGCTTTCTTT. V is TRBV7-3 and J is TRBJ1-1; D possibly corresponds to TRBD1 (5 bases). From germline, CDR1 is SGHTA and CDR2 FQGTGA. The CDR3 spans 14 residues. V gave up 0 bases and J gave up 1 base, with 6 bases separating them.

V and J are TRBV7-9 and TRBJ2-5, with 7 bases identical to TRBD1. The J call may not be correct, given that the DNA end is closer to TRBJ2-7. The germline CDR1 and CDR2 sequences are SEHNR and FQNEAQ (reference sequence). CDR3 length equals 17 residues. CDR3: CASSLPPVQGPHYEQYF. For the CDR3, the DNA is TGTGCCAGCAGCTTACCCCCTGTACAGGGGCCACACTACGAGCAGTACTTC.

In DNA, the CDR3 is TGTGCCAGCAGCGACGAGAGAGGGGCAGGGGGCGTCCGGTATGGCTACACCTTC. This translates into CASSDERGAGGVRYGYTF. The rearrangement uses TRBV7-9 and TRBJ1-2; 8 positions match TRBD1. Per the germline V gene, CDR1 is SEHNR and CDR2 is FQNEAQ (reference sequence). The CDR3 runs to 18 residues. V was clipped by 5 bases and J by 5 bases; unmatched bases: 19.

The chain recombines TRBV5-1 with TRBJ2-2, with D perhaps matching TRBD2 (5 bases). The V end was cut by 4 bases, the J end by 7 bases, with 11 bases between. Germline-derived CDR1 and CDR2 are SGHRS and YFSETQ. The CDR3 consists of 13 residues. The CDR3 bases are TGCGCCAGCAGCCCGCCCCGGGACGGGGAGCTGTTTTTT. Its translation: CASSPPRDGELFF.

The CDR3 nucleotides read TGTGCCAGCAGTGAAGGGACTAGCGGGAGAAATGAGCAGTTCTTC. Protein product: CASSEGTSGRNEQFF. The chain joins TRBV6-1 to TRBJ2-1, with 13 bases aligning to TRBD2. V shed 1 base, J shed 7 bases, and the junction held 1 base outside the gene matches. Germline CDR1 is MNHNS and CDR2 is SASEGT. This CDR3 is built from 15 residues.

Points on this clone: The same CDR3 can be traced to other DNA sequences in this sample. The chain combines TRBV29-1 with TRBJ2-5; D might be TRBD1 or TRBD2, each matching 5 bases. The CDR3 totals 11 residues. CDR1 SQVTM and CDR2 ANQGSEA come from the germline V gene. The V end was cut by 6 bases, the J end by 2 bases, with 7 bases between. The CDR3 here is CSVGEQETQYF. CDR3 sequence (DNA): TGCAGCGTGGGGGAGCAAGAGACCCAGTACTTC.